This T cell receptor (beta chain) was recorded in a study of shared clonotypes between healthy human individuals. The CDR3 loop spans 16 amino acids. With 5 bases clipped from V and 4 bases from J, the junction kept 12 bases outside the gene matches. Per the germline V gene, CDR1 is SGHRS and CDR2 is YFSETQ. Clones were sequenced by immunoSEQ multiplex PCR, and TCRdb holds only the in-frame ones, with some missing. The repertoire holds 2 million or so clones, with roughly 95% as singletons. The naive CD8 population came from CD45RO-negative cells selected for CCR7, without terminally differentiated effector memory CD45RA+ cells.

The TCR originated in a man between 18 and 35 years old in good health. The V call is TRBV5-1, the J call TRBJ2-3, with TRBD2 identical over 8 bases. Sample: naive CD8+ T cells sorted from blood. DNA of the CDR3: TGCGCCAGCAGTCTAGTGGTAGCGGGATGGTCAGATACGCAGTATTTT. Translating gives CASSLVVAGWSDTQYF.